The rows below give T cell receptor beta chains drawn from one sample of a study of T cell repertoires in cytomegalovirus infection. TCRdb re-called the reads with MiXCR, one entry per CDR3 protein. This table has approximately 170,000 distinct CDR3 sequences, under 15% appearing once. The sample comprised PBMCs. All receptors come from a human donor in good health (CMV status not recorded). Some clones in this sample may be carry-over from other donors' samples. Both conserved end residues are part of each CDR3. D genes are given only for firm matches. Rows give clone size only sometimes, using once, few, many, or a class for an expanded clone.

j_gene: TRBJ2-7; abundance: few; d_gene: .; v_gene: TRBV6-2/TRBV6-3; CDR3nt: TGTGCCAGCACCCCGGGGCCCCTCAGGAGCTCCTACGAGCAGTACTTC; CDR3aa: CASTPGPLRSSYEQYF
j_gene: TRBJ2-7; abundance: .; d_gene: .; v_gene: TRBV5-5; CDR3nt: TGTGCCAGCAGCCGGGGACCGACGAGCTCCTACGAGCAGTACTTC; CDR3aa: CASSRGPTSSYEQYF
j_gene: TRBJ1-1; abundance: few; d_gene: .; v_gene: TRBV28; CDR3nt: TGTGCCAGCAGTTTAACGCCCCCATTATCATATGCTTTCTTT; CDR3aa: CASSLTPPLSYAFF
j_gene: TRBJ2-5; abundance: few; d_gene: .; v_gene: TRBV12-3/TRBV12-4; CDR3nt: TGTGCCAGCAGCTGGGGAGGGGGCTTGGAGACCCAGTACTTC; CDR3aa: CASSWGGGLETQYF
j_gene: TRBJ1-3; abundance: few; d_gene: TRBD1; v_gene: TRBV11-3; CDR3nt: TGTGCCAGCAGCTTCGGACAGGGAACGTCTGGAAACACCATATATTTT; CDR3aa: CASSFGQGTSGNTIYF
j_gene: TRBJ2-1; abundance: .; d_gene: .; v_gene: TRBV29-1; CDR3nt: TGCAGCGTTGCCGGACACGGAGATTTCGCCTACAATGAGCAGTTCTTC; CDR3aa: CSVAGHGDFAYNEQFF
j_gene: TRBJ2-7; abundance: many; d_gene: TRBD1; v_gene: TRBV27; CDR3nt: TGTGCCAGCAGTACCCAAAGACAGGGGGCGCGCTACGAGCAGTACTTC; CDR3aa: CASSTQRQGARYEQYF
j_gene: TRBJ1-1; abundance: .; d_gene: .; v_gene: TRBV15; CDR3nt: TGTGCCACCAGCAGTCCTCGGCGGACTCTCGGTGCTGAAGCTTTCTTT; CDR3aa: CATSSPRRTLGAEAFF
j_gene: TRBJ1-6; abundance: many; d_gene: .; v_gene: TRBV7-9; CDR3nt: TGTGCCAGCAGCTTAGAGGGCACAGCCGCTTCACCCCTCCACTTT; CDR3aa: CASSLEGTAASPLHF
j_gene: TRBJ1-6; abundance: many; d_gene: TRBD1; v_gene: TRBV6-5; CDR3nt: TGTGCCAGCAGTTATGAAAGGGACAGGGGGGTCGATAATTCACCCCTCCACTTT; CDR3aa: CASSYERDRGVDNSPLHF
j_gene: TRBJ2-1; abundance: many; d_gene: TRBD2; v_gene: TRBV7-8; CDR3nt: TGTGCCAGCAGCAAGTACAGGGTCCTGACGGGGGGGCAAAATGAGCAGTTCTTC; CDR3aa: CASSKYRVLTGGQNEQFF
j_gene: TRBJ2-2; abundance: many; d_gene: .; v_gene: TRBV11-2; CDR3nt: TGTGCCAGCAGCTTACCGAGCGGGCACACCGGGGAGCTGTTTTTT; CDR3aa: CASSLPSGHTGELFF
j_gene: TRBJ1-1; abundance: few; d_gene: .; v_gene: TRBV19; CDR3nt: TGTGCCAGTAGTAACAACCTGGACAGGAACACTGAAGCTTTCTTT; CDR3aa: CASSNNLDRNTEAFF
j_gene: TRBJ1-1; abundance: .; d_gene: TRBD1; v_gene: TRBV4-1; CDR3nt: TGTGCCAGCAGCCACACCGGGACAGGGGACACTGAAGCTTTCTTT; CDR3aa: CASSHTGTGDTEAFF
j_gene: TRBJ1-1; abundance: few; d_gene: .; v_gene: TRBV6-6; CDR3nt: TGTGCCAGCAGTTATTCGGGTGAAGCTTTCTTT; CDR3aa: CASSYSGEAFF